The clone carrying this T cell receptor beta chain was detected once. What it binds is unknown. Germline V gene lookup returns CDR1 SGHRS and CDR2 YFSETQ. Trimming removed 6 bases at V and 6 bases at J, with 15 bases between. The CDR3 has 13 residues. Cycle 7 day 1, cycle 4 day 1, and baseline were the timepoints at which blood was sampled. These data originate in a study of OX40 agonist ivuxolimab in advanced cancers. Whole-study findings and limits: Clonal expansion was among the lowest in partial responders at 0.1-3.0 mg/kg, especially CD8+.

TCRdb keeps only in-frame clones here, not all; method: immunoSEQ multiplex PCR. The sample yields 73,000 or so clones, almost 90% seen once. V usage is TRBV5-1 and J usage is TRBJ1-2; D is possibly TRBD1 (5 bases). Sample: CD4+ or CD8+ T cells sorted from blood, taken in a trial of the OX40 agonist ivuxolimab. This TCR came from an adult with an advanced solid tumor such as melanoma, head and neck, liver or kidney cancer. This chain's CDR3 is CASNTGGSHGYTF. DNA of the CDR3: TGCGCCAGCAACACGGGGGGGTCCCATGGCTACACCTTC.